Reported below is one T cell receptor (beta chain). Its cognate antigen has yet to be identified. The sample holds no much larger clone one base away, and base qualities are not on file. This record comes from a study of T cell repertoires in cytomegalovirus infection (dated by TCRdb to the late 2010s). As for the study more broadly: Donor HLA type was relevant to the analysis, because carriage of CMV infection together with the matching HLA type was indicated by public TCR beta signatures. Summary of the overall study and its limitations: Cumulative frequency of public TCR beta family members discriminated carriers of CMV infection plus the relevant HLA type in this cohort and an independent approximately 350-donor cohort. The ex vivo response was dominated by HLA-C-restricted CMV-specific TCR beta clonotypes, and the single most frequent clonotype in two of eight donors was supplied by these HLA-C-restricted clonotypes.

CDR1 and CDR2, per the germline V gene, are SGHVS and FQNEAQ. V is pared back by 5 bases and J by 8 bases, with 21 bases lying between the germline termini. The CDR3 has 15 amino acids, counting the end cysteine and phenylalanine. Only the CDR3 region is kept as DNA, spanning 45 bases read in frame from base 1. Sequencing instrument: Illumina HiSeq 1500. TCRdb trimmed public reads at Q25 via fastp, called clones via MiXCR and kept in-frame beta chains. All rows with the same CDR3 protein become a single entry with the most common DNA and genes. The sample records more than 650,000 distinct CDR3 sequences, approximately 40% of which are singletons. The ten largest clones take up around 2.8% of the sample.

The chain uses TRBV7-8 and TRBJ1-1, with TRBD1 as a weak D call on 5 bases. The sequencing sample was made of PBMCs. The source is a human donor in good health (CMV status not recorded). Some clones in this sample may be carry-over from other donors' samples. The nucleotides are TGTGCCAGCAGCCCTACCCTAGGGGTAAAGGTCGAAGCTTTCTTT. Its product reads: CASSPTLGVKVEAFF.